This T cell receptor beta chain was identified during a study of CD8 T cells in ankylosing spondylitis. Germline CDR1 reads SGHRS; CDR2 reads YFSETQ. The germline V and J ends were trimmed by 1 base and 9 bases, with 11 bases remaining between them. The CDR3 contains 13 residues. TCRdb analysed the 5' RACE reads with MiXCR anew, one entry per CDR3 protein. The profile shows fewer than 400,000 distinct CDR3 sequences, 6.5% to 10% of them singletons. For this clonotype: Its target is not known.

Study conclusions and caveats: Some motif variants were previously reported in reactive arthritis synovial fluid and blood. According to the report, clones linked to the disease were significantly enriched in matched synovial fluid samples taken from ankylosing spondylitis patients. Several highly homologous variants made up a TCR beta motif, and this motif appeared characteristic of ankylosing spondylitis blood. Researchers report that disease-linked clones proved CD8+ and relatively rare in peripheral blood.

Material for sequencing was blood, either unsorted or a sorted T cell fraction (not recorded which). V and J are TRBV5-1 and TRBJ2-1; a possible D gene is TRBD2 (6 bases). This clonotype was obtained from a male donor with ankylosing spondylitis. The DNA for the CDR3 is TGCGCCAGCAGCTTGAGACTAGGAAGTGAGCAGTTCTTC. This translates into CASSLRLGSEQFF.